This is a list of T cell receptor beta chains from one sample in a study of cytomegalovirus exposure and HLA in healthy donors. TCRdb's table, derived via immunoSEQ multiplex PCR, lists solely in-frame clones and lacks some. This listing includes roughly 110,000 clones. The sequencing sample was made of PBMCs. These receptors were collected from a man aged 25-45 years in good health and CMV-seronegative. Both conserved end residues are part of each CDR3. D genes are given only for firm matches.

TRBD1,TRBV6-5,TRBJ2-7,CASTLTGGSYEQYF,TGTGCCAGCACCCTGACAGGGGGCTCCTACGAGCAGTACTTC
NA,TRBV11-2,TRBJ2-5,CASSGLKQETQYF,TGTGCCAGCAGCGGACTGAAACAAGAGACCCAGTACTTC
TRBD2,TRBV10-3,TRBJ2-7,CAISESTLLAGNEQYF,TGTGCCATCAGTGAGTCGACTTTACTAGCGGGGAACGAGCAGTACTTC
NA,TRBV10-3,TRBJ1-2,CAISESGQVVGYTF,TGTGCCATCAGTGAGTCTGGGCAGGTCGTGGGCTACACCTTC
TRBD1,TRBV5-1,TRBJ2-7,CASSLMTTRDSSYEQYF,TGCGCCAGCAGCTTGATGACGACCCGGGACAGCTCCTACGAGCAGTACTTC
NA,TRBV27,TRBJ1-4,CASRGEGKTNEKLFF,TGTGCCAGCAGGGGGGAGGGCAAGACTAATGAAAAACTGTTTTTT
TRBD1,TRBV6-6,TRBJ2-7,CASTPKGAQYEQYF,TGTGCCAGCACTCCGAAGGGGGCGCAATACGAGCAGTACTTC
NA,TRBV11-2,TRBJ2-7,CASSLNAAGSYEQYF,TGTGCCAGCAGCTTAAATGCCGCGGGGTCCTACGAGCAGTACTTC
NA,TRBV5-6,TRBJ1-3,CASTLQGTSSGNTIYF,TGTGCCAGCACCCTTCAGGGTACCAGCTCTGGAAACACCATATATTTT
TRBD1,TRBV5-1,TRBJ2-7,CASSFTGGGSSYEQYF,TGCGCCAGCAGCTTTACAGGGGGCGGGAGCTCCTACGAGCAGTACTTC
NA,TRBV15,TRBJ1-2,CATSRDDRGSYGYTF,TGTGCCACCAGCAGAGACGATCGGGGTTCATATGGCTACACCTTC
NA,TRBV2,TRBJ2-7,CASKDSLYEQYF,TGTGCCAGCAAGGACAGCCTCTACGAGCAGTACTTC
TRBD1,TRBV6-6,TRBJ1-6,CAGGHRGYNSPLHF,TGTGCCGGGGGACACAGGGGCTATAATTCACCCCTCCACTTT
NA,TRBV7-9,TRBJ1-4,CASSLLLRNNEKLFF,TGTGCCAGCAGCTTATTGCTCAGGAATAATGAAAAACTGTTTTTT
TRBD2,TRBV9,TRBJ2-3,CASSLGSGGGVSTDTQYF,TGTGCCAGCAGCCTTGGGAGCGGGGGGGGTGTAAGCACAGATACGCAGTATTTT
TRBD1,TRBV6-4,TRBJ2-7,CASTQGTAVSSYEQYF,TGTGCCAGCACCCAAGGGACAGCCGTAAGCTCCTACGAGCAGTACTTC
TRBD1,TRBV11-3,TRBJ1-6,CASSSGTGNSPLHF,TGTGCCAGCAGCTCCGGGACAGGGAATTCACCCCTCCACTTT
NA,TRBV7-3,TRBJ1-1,CASRYRPQEDTEAFF,TGTGCCAGCAGGTACAGGCCGCAAGAGGACACTGAAGCTTTCTTT
NA,TRBV6-5,TRBJ1-5,CASSIQGNQPQHF,TGTGCCAGCAGTATACAGGGCAATCAGCCCCAGCATTTT
TRBD1,TRBV2,TRBJ2-5,CASSSTGPQETQYF,TGTGCCAGCAGCTCGACAGGGCCTCAAGAGACCCAGTACTTC
TRBD1,TRBV7-2,TRBJ2-7,CANRQGASEQYF,TGTGCCAACCGACAGGGGGCGTCCGAGCAGTACTTC
NA,TRBV7-9,TRBJ1-4,CASSSITGVEKLFF,TGTGCCAGCAGCTCGATCACAGGCGTTGAAAAACTGTTTTTT
NA,TRBV15,TRBJ1-1,CATTKNPPGASRDTEAFF,TGTGCCACCACCAAAAACCCCCCAGGGGCCTCAAGGGACACTGAAGCTTTCTTT